A single T cell receptor beta chain is shown here with its context. The sample comes from a study of regulatory and conventional T cells in RAG deficiency. Method: immunoSEQ multiplex PCR; TCRdb's copy keeps in-frame clones and lacks some. The table records about 30,000 clones, around 96% of them present only once. The CDR3 covers 16 residues. J gave up 0 bases and V 6 bases, and 7 bases lay outside the gene matches. Per the germline V gene, CDR1 is MNHNY and CDR2 is SVGAGI (reference sequence). Blood CD4+ CD25-low CD127-high conventional T cells supplied the genomic DNA template. Another study also made use of these data, one on regulatory T cells. That study reports: The PCR used 52 TRBV and 13 TRBJ primers.

V usage is TRBV6-6 and J usage is TRBJ1-1; 10 nucleotides match TRBD1. The TCR was taken from a human donor in good health. Sequencing used CD25- CD4+ T cells sorted from blood. The CDR3 DNA sequence: TGTGCCAGCAGGGGACAGGGGCCGGGGATGAACACTGAAGCTTTCTTT. Translation: CASRGQGPGMNTEAFF.